Presented here are 9 T cell receptor beta chains from one specimen sequenced in a study. Each CDR3 protein is one row after TCRdb ran MiXCR on the reads. The sample comprises fewer than 4,500 distinct CDR3 sequences, about 9.6% of which are singletons, and 6.3% rests with the top ten. The sample comprised CD4+ T cells from synovial fluid. The receptors originated from a human donor with rheumatoid arthritis.

By proportion, this clonotype is large. The J gene is TRBJ1-6, the V gene TRBV7-6; unclear D gene. CDR3 size: 13 residues. V was pared by 0 bases and J by 10 bases, with 7 bases between. Germline CDR1 reads SGHVS; CDR2 reads FNYEAQ. DNA of the CDR3: TGTGCCAGCAGCTTAGCGTCGGCATCACCCCTCCACTTT. Amino acid sequence: CASSLASASPLHF.

In its sample, this clonotype ranks as medium-sized. The genes are TRBV12-3 or TRBV12-4 and TRBJ1-2, with D unclear. With 5 bases removed from V and 3 bases from J, the gap between germline ends came to 16 bases. The CDR3 sequence is 15 residues long. The CDR3 spells CASSLASDHHYGYTF. Here the CDR3 DNA reads TGTGCCAGCAGTCTTGCCAGCGATCACCACTATGGCTACACCTTC.

This clonotype was seen only once. The chain couples TRBV20-1 to TRBJ1-5; TRBD1 aligns across 9 bases. Germline CDR1 is DFQATT and CDR2 is SNEGSKA (reference sequence). The CDR3 contains 14 residues. Losses at the gene ends were 3 bases for V and 5 bases for J; bases not matched to a gene: 5. The CDR3 loop is CSARTGGLYQPQHF. The CDR3 region has the DNA TGCAGTGCTAGGACAGGGGGTCTGTATCAGCCCCAGCATTTT.

In its sample, this clonotype is medium-sized (0.01 to 0.1%). The chain employs TRBV20-1 and TRBJ1-1; no firm D call. The CDR3 contains 13 residues. The ends were cut back, 7 bases at V and 5 bases at J, with 17 bases in the middle. Germline V gene data show CDR1 as DFQATT and CDR2 as SNEGSKA (reference sequence). The CDR3 region is CSVYLRGGTEAFF. The CDR3 DNA follows: TGCAGTGTCTACCTAAGAGGTGGTACTGAAGCTTTCTTT.

This clonotype counts as medium-sized (0.01 to 0.1%). The chain uses TRBV4-1 and TRBJ2-7, with 8 bases aligning to TRBD1. Unmatched junction bases numbered 13, after V lost 6 bases and J lost 6 bases. The CDR3 is made up of 15 amino acids. Germline CDR1 MGHRA, CDR2 YSYEKL. In DNA, the CDR3 is TGCGCCAGCAGACCCTCGACAGGGGCTCCCTCCGAGCAGTACTTC. This sequence encodes CASRPSTGAPSEQYF.

Worth noting for this clonotype: It may be a read error: a sequence one base away is much more abundant. The V gene is TRBV28, the J gene TRBJ2-7; 7 bases align to TRBD1. Germline lookup yields CDR1 MDHEN and CDR2 SYDVKM. The length of the CDR3 is 13 residues. CDR3 nucleotides: TGTGCCAACAGTCCCCCACAGGGGTACGAGCAGTACTTC. It codes for CANSPPQGYEQYF.

This clonotype counts as large (0.1 to 1%). This chain joins TRBV20-1 and TRBJ2-5; weak D call: TRBD2 (6 bases). Germline V gene sequence: CDR1 DFQATT, CDR2 SNEGSKA (reference sequence). Trimming removed 3 bases at V and 5 bases at J, with 16 bases between. The CDR3 is 14 residues long. CDR3 in amino acids: CSASPGSAEETQYF. The CDR3 DNA reads as TGCAGTGCTAGCCCCGGGAGCGCAGAGGAGACCCAGTACTTC.

By frequency in the sample, this clonotype is medium-sized. The CDR3 region has the DNA TGTGCCAGCGGCTCCAGGGTGATGGATGAAAAACTGTTTTTT. Its protein is CASGSRVMDEKLFF. V gene TRBV11-2 combines with J gene TRBJ1-4; a possible D gene is TRBD1 (5 bases). Germline V gene sequence: CDR1 SGHAT, CDR2 FQNNGV. The CDR3 is 14 amino acids. Trimming stripped 8 bases from V and 6 bases from J, with 16 bases between.

Within the sample, this clonotype is medium-sized. The CDR3 here is CASSLLGEAVYNEQFF. The CDR3 DNA reads as TGTGCCAGCAGCTTACTGGGGGAGGCCGTCTACAATGAGCAGTTCTTC. The chain is built from TRBV7-2 and TRBJ2-1, with D possibly being TRBD2 (6 bases). CDR1 is SGHTA, CDR2 FQGNSA, per germline. The CDR3 has 16 amino acids. The ends were cut back, 2 bases at V and 3 bases at J, with 14 bases in the middle.